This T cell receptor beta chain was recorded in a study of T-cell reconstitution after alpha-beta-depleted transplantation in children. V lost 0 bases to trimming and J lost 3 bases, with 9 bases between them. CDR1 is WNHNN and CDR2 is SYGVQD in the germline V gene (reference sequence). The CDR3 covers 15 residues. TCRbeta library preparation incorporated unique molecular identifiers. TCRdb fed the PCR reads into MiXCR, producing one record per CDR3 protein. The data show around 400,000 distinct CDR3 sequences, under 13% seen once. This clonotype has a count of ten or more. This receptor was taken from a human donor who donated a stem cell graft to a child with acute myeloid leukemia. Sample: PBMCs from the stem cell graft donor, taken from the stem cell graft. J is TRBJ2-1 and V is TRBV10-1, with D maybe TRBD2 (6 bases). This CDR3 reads CASSESMEGYNEQFF. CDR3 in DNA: TGCGCCAGCAGTGAGTCGATGGAGGGCTACAATGAGCAGTTCTTC.